These T cell receptor beta chains were read from a single sample in a study of technical replicates of blood from several donors. Libraries were prepared by immunoSEQ multiplex PCR; TCRdb keeps only in-frame clonotypes and omits some of them. The sample yields 85,000 to 100,000 clones, roughly 95% seen once. The sequenced sample was T cells isolated from PBMCs. All receptors come from a human donor in good health. Both conserved end residues are trimmed from each CDR3. Each record gives: CDR3 protein, V gene, D gene. A D gene is named only where the DNA matches it firmly.

ASSPRGESNQPQH | TRBV6-5 | .
ASSRLVGETQY | TRBV9 | .
ASSLAGSFTDTQY | TRBV6-5 | TRBD2
ASSLPGQGEAEKLF | TRBV5-6 | TRBD1
ASSQDASPGEQY | TRBV4-2 | .
ASSEYLANTDTQY | TRBV25-1 | .
ASTRTGDDPGQF | TRBV7-9 | TRBD1
SVAGGYSNQPQH | TRBV29-1 | .
ASSLYGDLGSGNTIY | TRBV28 | .
ASSYRQGNTIY | TRBV27 | .